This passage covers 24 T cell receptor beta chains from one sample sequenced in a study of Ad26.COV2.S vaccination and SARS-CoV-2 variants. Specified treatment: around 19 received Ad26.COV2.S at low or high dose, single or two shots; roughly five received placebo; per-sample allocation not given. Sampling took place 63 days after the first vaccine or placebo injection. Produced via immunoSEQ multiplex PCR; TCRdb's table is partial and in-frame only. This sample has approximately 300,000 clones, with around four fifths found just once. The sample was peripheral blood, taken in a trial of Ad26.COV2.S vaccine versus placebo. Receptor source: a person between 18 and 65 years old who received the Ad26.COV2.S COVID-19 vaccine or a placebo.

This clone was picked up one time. The CDR3 bases are TGCGCCAGCGGACCGGGACAGAACACCGGGGAGCTGTTTTTT. The encoded protein is CASGPGQNTGELFF. The chain recombines TRBV5-1 with TRBJ2-2; TRBD1 is a possible D gene (6 bases). Trimming removed 7 bases at V and 1 base at J, with 11 bases between. Germline V lookup: CDR1 SGHRS, CDR2 YFSETQ. CDR3 length: 14 amino acids.

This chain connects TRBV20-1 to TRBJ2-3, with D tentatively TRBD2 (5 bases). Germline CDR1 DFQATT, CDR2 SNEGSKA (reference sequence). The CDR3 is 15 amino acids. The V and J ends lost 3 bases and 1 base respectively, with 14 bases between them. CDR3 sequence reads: CSASRGEWGTDTQYF. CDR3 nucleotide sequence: TGCAGTGCTAGTCGGGGAGAGTGGGGCACAGATACGCAGTATTTT.

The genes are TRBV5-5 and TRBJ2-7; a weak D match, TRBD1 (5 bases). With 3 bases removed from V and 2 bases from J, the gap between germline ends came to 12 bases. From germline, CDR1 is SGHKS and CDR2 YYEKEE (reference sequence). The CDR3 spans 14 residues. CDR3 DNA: TGTGCCAGCAGCTCCAGGGTAACGACCTACGAGCAGTACTTC. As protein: CASSSRVTTYEQYF.

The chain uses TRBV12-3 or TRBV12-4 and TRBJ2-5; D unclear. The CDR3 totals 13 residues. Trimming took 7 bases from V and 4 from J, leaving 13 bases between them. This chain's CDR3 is CASTLWVGETQYF. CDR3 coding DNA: TGTGCCAGCACTCTATGGGTCGGAGAGACCCAGTACTTC.

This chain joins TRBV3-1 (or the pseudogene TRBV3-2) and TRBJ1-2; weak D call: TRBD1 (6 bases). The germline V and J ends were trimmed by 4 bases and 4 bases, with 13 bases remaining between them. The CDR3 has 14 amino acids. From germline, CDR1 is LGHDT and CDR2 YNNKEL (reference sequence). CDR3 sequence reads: CASSPAGDRYGYTF. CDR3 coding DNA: TGTGCCAGCAGCCCCGCAGGGGATCGCTATGGCTACACCTTC.

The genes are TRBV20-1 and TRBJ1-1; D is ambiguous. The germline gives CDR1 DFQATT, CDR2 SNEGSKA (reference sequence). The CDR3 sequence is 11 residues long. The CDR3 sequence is CSAPRDTEAFF. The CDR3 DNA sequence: TGCAGCGCACCTAGGGACACTGAAGCTTTCTTT.

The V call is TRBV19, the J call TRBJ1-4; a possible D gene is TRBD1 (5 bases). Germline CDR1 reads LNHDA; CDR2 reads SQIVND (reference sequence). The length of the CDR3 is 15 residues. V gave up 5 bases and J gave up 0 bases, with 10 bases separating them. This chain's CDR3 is CASSLRQSTNEKLFF. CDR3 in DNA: TGTGCCAGTAGTCTCCGACAGTCAACTAATGAAAAACTGTTTTTT.

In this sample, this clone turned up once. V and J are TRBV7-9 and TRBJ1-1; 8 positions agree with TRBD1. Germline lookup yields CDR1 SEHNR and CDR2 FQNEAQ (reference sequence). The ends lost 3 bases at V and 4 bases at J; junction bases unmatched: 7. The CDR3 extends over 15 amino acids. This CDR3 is CASSFSGQGGTEAFF. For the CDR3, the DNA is TGTGCCAGCAGCTTTTCCGGACAGGGAGGCACTGAAGCTTTCTTT. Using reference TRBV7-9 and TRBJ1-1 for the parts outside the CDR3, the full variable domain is DTGVSQNPRHKITKRGQNVTFRCDPISEHNRLYWYRQTLGQGPEFLTYFQNEAQLEKSRLLSDRFSAERPKGSFSTLEIQRTEQGDSAMYLCASSFSGQGGTEAFFGQGTRLTVV.

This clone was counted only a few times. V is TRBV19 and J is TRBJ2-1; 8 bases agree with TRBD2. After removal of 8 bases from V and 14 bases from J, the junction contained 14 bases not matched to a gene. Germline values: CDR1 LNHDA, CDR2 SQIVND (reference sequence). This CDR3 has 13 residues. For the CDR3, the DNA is TGTGCCAGTCAGCCGCTACCCTCGGGGGGGAAGTTCTTC. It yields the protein CASQPLPSGGKFF. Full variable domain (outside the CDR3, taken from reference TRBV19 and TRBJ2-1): DGGITQSPKYLFRKEGQNVTLSCEQNLNHDAMYWYRQDPGQGLRLIYYSQIVNDFQKGDIAEGYSVSREKKESFPLTVTSAQKNPTAFYLCASQPLPSGGKFFGPGTRLTVL.

In nucleotides, the CDR3 is TGTGCCAGCAGCTTAGATGGGGCTCAGGATCAGCCCCAGCATTTT. The encoded protein is CASSLDGAQDQPQHF. The chain has TRBV7-6 and TRBJ1-5; possible D gene TRBD1, 5 bases. The CDR3 is 15 residues long. The V gene lost 1 base and the J gene lost 5 bases, with 12 bases spanning the gap. Germline values: CDR1 SGHVS, CDR2 FNYEAQ.

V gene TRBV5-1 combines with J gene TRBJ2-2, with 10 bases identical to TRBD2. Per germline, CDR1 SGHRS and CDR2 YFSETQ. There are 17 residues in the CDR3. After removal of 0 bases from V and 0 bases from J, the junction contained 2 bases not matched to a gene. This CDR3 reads CASSLGAGGPNTGELFF. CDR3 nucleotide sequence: TGCGCCAGCAGCTTGGGAGCGGGGGGGCCGAACACCGGGGAGCTGTTTTTT.

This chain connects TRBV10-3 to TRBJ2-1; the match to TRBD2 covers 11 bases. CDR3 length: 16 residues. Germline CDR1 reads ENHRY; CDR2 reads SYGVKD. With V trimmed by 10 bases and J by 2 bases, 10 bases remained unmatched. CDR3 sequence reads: CATGGLTSGAYNEQFF. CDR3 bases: TGTGCCACAGGGGGGCTGACTAGCGGGGCCTACAATGAGCAGTTCTTC.

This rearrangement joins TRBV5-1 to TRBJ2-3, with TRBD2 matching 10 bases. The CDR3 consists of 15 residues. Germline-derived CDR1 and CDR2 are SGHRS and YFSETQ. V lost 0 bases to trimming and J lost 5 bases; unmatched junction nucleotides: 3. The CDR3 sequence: CASSLGAGGIDTQYF. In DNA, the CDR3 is TGCGCCAGCAGCTTGGGAGCGGGGGGGATAGATACGCAGTATTTT. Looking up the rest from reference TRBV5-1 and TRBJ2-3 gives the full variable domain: KAGVTQTPRYLIKTRGQQVTLSCSPISGHRSVSWYQQTPGQGLQFLFEYFSETQRNKGNFPGRFSGRQFSNSRSEMNVSTLELGDSALYLCASSLGAGGIDTQYFGPGTRLTVL.

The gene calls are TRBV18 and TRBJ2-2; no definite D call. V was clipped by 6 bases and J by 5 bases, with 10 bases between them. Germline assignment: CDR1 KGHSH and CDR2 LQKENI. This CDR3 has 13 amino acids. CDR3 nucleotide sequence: TGTGCCAGCTCCGTGAAGGATACCGGGGAGCTGTTTTTT. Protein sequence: CASSVKDTGELFF.

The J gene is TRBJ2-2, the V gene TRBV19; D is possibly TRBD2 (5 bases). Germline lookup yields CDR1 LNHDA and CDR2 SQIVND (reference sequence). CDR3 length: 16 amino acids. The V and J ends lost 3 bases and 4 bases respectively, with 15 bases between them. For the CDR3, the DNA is TGTGCCAGTAGTATGTTGCTAGCAGGAGGCACCGGGGAGCTGTTTTTT. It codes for CASSMLLAGGTGELFF.

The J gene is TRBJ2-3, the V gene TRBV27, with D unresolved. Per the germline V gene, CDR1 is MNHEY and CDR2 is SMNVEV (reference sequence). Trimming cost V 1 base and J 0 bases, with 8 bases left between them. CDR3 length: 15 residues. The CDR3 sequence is CASSLFTTSTDTQYF. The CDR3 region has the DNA TGTGCCAGCAGTTTATTTACAACTAGCACAGATACGCAGTATTTT.

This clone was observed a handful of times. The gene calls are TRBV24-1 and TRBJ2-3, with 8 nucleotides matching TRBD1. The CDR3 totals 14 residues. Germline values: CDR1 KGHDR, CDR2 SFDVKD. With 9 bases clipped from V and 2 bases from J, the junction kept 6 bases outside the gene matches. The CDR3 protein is CATRTGQYTDTQYF. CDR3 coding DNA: TGTGCCACCCGGACAGGGCAATACACAGATACGCAGTATTTT.

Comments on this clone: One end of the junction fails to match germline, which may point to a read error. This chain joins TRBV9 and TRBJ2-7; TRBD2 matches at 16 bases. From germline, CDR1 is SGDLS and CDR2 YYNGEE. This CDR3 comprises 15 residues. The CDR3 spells CASSPTSGLAGGPVF. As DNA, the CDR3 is TGTGCCAGCAGCCCCACGTCGGGACTAGCGGGGGGGCCGGTCTTC.

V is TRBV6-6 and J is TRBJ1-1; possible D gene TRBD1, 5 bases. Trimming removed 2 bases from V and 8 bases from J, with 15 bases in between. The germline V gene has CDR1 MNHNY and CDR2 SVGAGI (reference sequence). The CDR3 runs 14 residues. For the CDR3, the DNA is TGTGCCAGCAGTTACCCGGGGCAGGGCTGGGAAGCTTTCTTT. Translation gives CASSYPGQGWEAFF.

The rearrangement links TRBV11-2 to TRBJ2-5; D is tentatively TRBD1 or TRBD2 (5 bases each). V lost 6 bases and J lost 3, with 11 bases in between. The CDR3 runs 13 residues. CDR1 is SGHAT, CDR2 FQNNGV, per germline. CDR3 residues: CASSRGVEETQYF. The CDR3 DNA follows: TGTGCCAGCAGTCGAGGGGTCGAAGAGACCCAGTACTTC.

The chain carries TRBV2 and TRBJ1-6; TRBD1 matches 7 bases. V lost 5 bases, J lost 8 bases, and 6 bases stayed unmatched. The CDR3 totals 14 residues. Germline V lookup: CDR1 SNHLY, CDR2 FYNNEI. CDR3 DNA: TGTGCCAGCAGTTTCCAGGGGGAGTATTCACCCCTCCACTTT. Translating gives CASSFQGEYSPLHF.

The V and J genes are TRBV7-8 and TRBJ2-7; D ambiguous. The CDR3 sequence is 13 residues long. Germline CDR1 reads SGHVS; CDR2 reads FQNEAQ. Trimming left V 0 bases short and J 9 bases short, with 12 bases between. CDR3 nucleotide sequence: TGTGCCAGCAGCTTAGCCCCCGATATAGGGCAGTACTTC. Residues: CASSLAPDIGQYF.

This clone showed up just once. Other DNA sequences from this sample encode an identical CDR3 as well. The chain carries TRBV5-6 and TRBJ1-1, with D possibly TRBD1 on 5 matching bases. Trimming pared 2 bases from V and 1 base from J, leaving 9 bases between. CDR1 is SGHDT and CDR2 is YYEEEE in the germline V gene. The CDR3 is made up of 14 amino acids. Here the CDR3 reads CASSFGGWNTEAFF. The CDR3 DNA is TGTGCCAGCAGCTTCGGGGGATGGAACACTGAAGCTTTCTTT.

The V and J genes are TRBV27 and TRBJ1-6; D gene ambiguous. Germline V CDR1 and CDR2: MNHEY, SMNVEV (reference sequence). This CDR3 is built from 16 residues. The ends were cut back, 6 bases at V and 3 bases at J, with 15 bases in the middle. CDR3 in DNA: TGTGCCAGCAGCCGACCCCCAGGTTTCTATAATTCACCCCTCCACTTT. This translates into CASSRPPGFYNSPLHF.